Listed below are T cell receptor beta chains from one sample, sequenced in a study of response to subunit inactivated influenza vaccine. TCRdb called the RT-PCR reads again in MiXCR, with one record for every CDR3 protein. The data hold about 800,000 distinct CDR3 sequences, with around 20% observed a single time. The source material was PBMCs from blood, sampled about 5 days after vaccination. These receptors all come from a man in his fifties who received an inactivated influenza vaccine. CDR3s include the opening cysteine and the closing phenylalanine or tryptophan. Part of the rows lack a size; the others show once, few, many or a class for expanded clones.

>TRBV20-1|-
CSAGKKTGGRTDTQYF
>TRBV5-1|many
CASMSGTGAYEQYF
>TRBV5-1|many
CASSGRSSYNEQFF
>TRBV7-9|few
CASSLVGLNNEQFF
>TRBV12-3/TRBV12-4|-
CASSWSGKDTQYF
>TRBV5-1|few
CASSLDKPEKLFF
>TRBV12-3/TRBV12-4|few
CASSTNEKLFF
>TRBV4-1|-
CASRKGRADTQYF
>TRBV20-1|-
CSARDGTRGGNEQFF
>TRBV3-1|-
CASSPTSRGSDIQYF
>TRBV24-1|-
CATSFAGSTEAFF
>TRBV13|-
CASSSTFGGTTGELFF
>TRBV6-5|few
CASSYGAPGSNEQFF
>TRBV5-8|many
CASSYGSGGVTNEKLFF
>TRBV7-8|-
CASSRYGAAAKNIQYF
>TRBV7-2|-
CASSPDYSSRGEQYF
>TRBV20-1|-
CSARDQRELGGQPQHF
>TRBV4-1|few
CASSQEATVNYGYTF
>TRBV6-2/TRBV6-3|-
CASSYTQRGWSYNEQFF
>TRBV18|few
CASRGGLADYEQYF
>TRBV7-9|few
CASSLARRLAEQFF
>TRBV20-1|few
CSARVLALTDTQYF
>TRBV20-1|-
CSADFSGRSYEQYF
>TRBV7-6|few
CASSRVRGPLAYEQYF
>TRBV5-1|-
CASSLMGTSGPGDTQYF
>TRBV6-2/TRBV6-3|few
CASTDREGPYNEQFF
>TRBV11-2|-
CASSPGTIGDEQFF
>TRBV5-1|few
CASSWSRETDTQYF
>TRBV4-1|few
CASSPGEAYEQYF
>TRBV3-1|-
CASSQRTVGNSPLHF
>TRBV12-3/TRBV12-4|-
CASTPGSYNEQFF
>TRBV12-3/TRBV12-4|few
CASRLAGGKNNEQFF
>TRBV7-8|few
CASSLVHGTSGTGELFF
>TRBV9|-
CASSDGQGANVLTF
>TRBV24-1|many
CATSGPSTYNEQFF
>TRBV20-1|few
CSARATGLARRLNEQFF
>TRBV7-2|few
CASRLAGGAEQYF
>TRBV6-1|-
CASSAGGQVNEKLFF
>TRBV7-2|-
CASSLKSGRLDEQFF
>TRBV20-1|-
CSAGLAGGSNEQFF
>TRBV6-2/TRBV6-3|-
CASRRAGGPHNEQFF
>TRBV5-1|many
CASSGGQGTSGNTIYF
>TRBV7-2|-
CASRPAGTAAYNEQFF
>TRBV5-1|-
CASSLAGTSFTDTQYF
>TRBV20-1|-
CSAQPTSGPGSNYNEQFF
>TRBV15|-
CATSPAGYTDTQYF
>TRBV6-1|many
CASSERWGNQPQHF
>TRBV7-8|-
CASSFRTGSSGTQYF
>TRBV3-1|-
CASRPSGQGRTDTQYF
>TRBV6-5|-
CASSYAEPGHRYEQYF
>TRBV28|-
CASSLSVEPGELFF
>TRBV7-2|few
CAAGQEPNSPLHF
>TRBV5-5|-
CASSGGTAYEQYF
>TRBV9|-
CASSVEGLGRVTYGYTF
>TRBV6-5|few
CASSYIGQRDGGGYTF
>TRBV7-9|-
CASSPSQGLAGSDEQFF
>TRBV5-1|many
CASRAGSTDTQYF
>TRBV5-1|few
CASSSGTRRDTQYF